Shown below are 17 T cell receptor beta chains from a single sample sequenced in a study of T cells expressing NK-cell markers. With the 5' RACE reads reprocessed, TCRdb shows one record per CDR3 protein and no DNA. The specimen's table records about 150,000 distinct CDR3 sequences. The material sequenced was blood T cells: a sorted CD56 or NKG2C T cell subset, CD4+ or CD8+ T cells, or bulk PBMC T cells (not recorded which). The receptors stem from a woman aged 50 to 65 in good health.

V gene TRBV2 combines with J gene TRBJ2-3; TCRdb proposes TRBD2, but this gene call is untestable without DNA. The CDR3 has 14 residues. The V gene's germline CDR1 is SNHLY and CDR2 FYNNEI. The CDR3 sequence: CASSGLANTDTQYF.

The V and J genes are TRBV29-1 and TRBJ2-1; TCRdb's D gene call, TRBD2, goes unchecked for lack of DNA. Germline V gene lookup returns CDR1 SQVTM and CDR2 ANQGSEA. The CDR3 loop spans 14 amino acids. The CDR3 loop reads CSVTLAGEGDEQFF.

V and J are TRBV27 and TRBJ1-4. The V gene's germline CDR1 is MNHEY and CDR2 SMNVEV (reference sequence). The CDR3 has 15 residues. The CDR3 region is CASSLSLATAEKLFF. The whole variable domain, remainder taken from reference TRBV27 and TRBJ1-4, is EAQVTQNPRYLITVTGKKLTVTCSQNMNHEYMSWYRQDPGLGLRQIYYSMNVEVTDKGDVPEGYKVSRKEKRNFPLILESPSPNQTSLYFCASSLSLATAEKLFFGSGTQLSVL.

The CDR3 loop reads CASSWARTGNTGELFF. The chain couples TRBV5-1 to TRBJ2-2; TCRdb lists TRBD1, though no DNA is available to test this call. This CDR3 comprises 16 residues. Germline V gives CDR1 SGHRS, CDR2 YFSETQ. The full variable domain, in which reference TRBV5-1 and TRBJ2-2 provide the parts outside the CDR3, is KAGVTQTPRYLIKTRGQQVTLSCSPISGHRSVSWYQQTPGQGLQFLFEYFSETQRNKGNFPGRFSGRQFSNSRSEMNVSTLELGDSALYLCASSWARTGNTGELFFGEGSRLTVL.

The chain has TRBV5-4 and TRBJ2-1; checking the TCRdb D call of TRBD2 is not possible without DNA. Looked up from germline, CDR1 is SGHNT and CDR2 is YYREEE (reference sequence). The CDR3 runs to 16 residues. The CDR3 spells CASSLVPGLEYNEQFF.

J is TRBJ2-1 and V is TRBV13. The length of the CDR3 is 16 residues. Germline CDR1 and CDR2: PRHDT and FYEKMQ (reference sequence). This chain's CDR3 is CASSILDQVGINEQFF.

CDR3 amino acids: CASSPDIAGGINEQFF. The genes are TRBV3-1 and TRBJ2-1; without DNA, the TCRdb call of TRBD2 cannot be checked. Germline assignment: CDR1 LGHDT and CDR2 YNNKEL (reference sequence). The CDR3 length is 16 residues.

This chain joins TRBV7-8 and TRBJ2-3; the D call from TCRdb, TRBD2, cannot be confirmed without DNA. The CDR3 loop spans 15 amino acids. Germline lookup yields CDR1 SGHVS and CDR2 FQNEAQ. CDR3 protein: CASSLGLALGDTQYF.

CDR3 residues: CASSLVAGGGSGANVLTF. This chain links TRBV11-1 with TRBJ2-6; no DNA is available, so the TRBD2 call from TCRdb remains unchecked. Germline V gene data show CDR1 as SGHAT and CDR2 as FQDESV (reference sequence). This CDR3 comprises 18 residues.

The chain joins TRBV6-6 to TRBJ2-3; the TCRdb D gene call, TRBD1, has no DNA to confirm it. Germline V gives CDR1 MNHNY, CDR2 SVGAGI (reference sequence). The CDR3 runs to 13 residues. CDR3 in amino acids: CASSYEGSGSQYF.

The chain recombines TRBV7-2 with TRBJ2-2; TCRdb outputs TRBD1, but without DNA this stays unchecked. Germline V gene sequence: CDR1 SGHTA, CDR2 FQGNSA. The CDR3 is 16 amino acids. The CDR3 protein is CASSFPRDSNTGELFF.

This chain connects TRBV19 to TRBJ1-2; the D call of TRBD1 rests on TCRdb alone, since no DNA is present to check it. Looked up from germline, CDR1 is LNHDA and CDR2 is SQIVND (reference sequence). The CDR3 extends over 13 amino acids. CDR3 sequence reads: CASLSGQKYGYTF.

The chain combines TRBV9 with TRBJ2-3; the TRBD1 assignment by TCRdb is unverifiable without DNA. Germline V gene sequence: CDR1 SGDLS, CDR2 YYNGEE. The length of the CDR3 is 14 residues. Here the CDR3 reads CASSSDRGSDTQYF.

This chain links TRBV4-1 with TRBJ1-1; lacking DNA, the TRBD1 call made by TCRdb goes unchecked. The CDR3 extends over 15 amino acids. The germline V gene has CDR1 MGHRA and CDR2 YSYEKL. CDR3 residues: CASSQETGPYTEAFF.

V usage is TRBV7-2 and J usage is TRBJ2-1; TCRdb lists TRBD2, though no DNA is available to test this call. In germline, CDR1 is SGHTA, CDR2 FQGNSA. The CDR3 consists of 15 residues. The CDR3 here is CASSLGPGLDNEQFF.

Here the CDR3 reads CASSNSTGAYEAFF. The V gene is TRBV5-6, the J gene TRBJ1-1; TCRdb picks TRBD1, but there is no DNA to check that call. Per the germline V gene, CDR1 is SGHDT and CDR2 is YYEEEE. The length of the CDR3 is 14 residues.

The CDR3 reads CASSAQNSGRGNEQFF. The chain couples TRBV9 to TRBJ2-1; TCRdb's D call of TRBD2 is untestable without DNA. From germline, CDR1 is SGDLS and CDR2 YYNGEE. CDR3 size: 16 residues.